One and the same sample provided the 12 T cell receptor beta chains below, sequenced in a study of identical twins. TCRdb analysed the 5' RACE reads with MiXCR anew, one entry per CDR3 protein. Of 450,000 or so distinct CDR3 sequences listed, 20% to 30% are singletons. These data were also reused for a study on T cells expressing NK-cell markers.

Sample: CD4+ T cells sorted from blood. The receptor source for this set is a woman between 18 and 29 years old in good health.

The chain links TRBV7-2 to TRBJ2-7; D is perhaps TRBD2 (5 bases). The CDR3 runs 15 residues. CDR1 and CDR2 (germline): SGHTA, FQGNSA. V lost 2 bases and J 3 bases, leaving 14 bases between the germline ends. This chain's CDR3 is CASSLHFGKSYEQYF. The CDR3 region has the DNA TGTGCCAGCAGCTTACATTTCGGGAAAAGCTACGAGCAGTACTTC.

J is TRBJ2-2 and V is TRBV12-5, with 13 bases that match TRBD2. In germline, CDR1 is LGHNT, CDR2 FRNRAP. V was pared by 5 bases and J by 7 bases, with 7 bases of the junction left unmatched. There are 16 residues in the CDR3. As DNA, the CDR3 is TGTGCTAGTGGTCCCCGGACTAGCGGGAGCATCGGGGAGCTGTTTTTT. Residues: CASGPRTSGSIGELFF.

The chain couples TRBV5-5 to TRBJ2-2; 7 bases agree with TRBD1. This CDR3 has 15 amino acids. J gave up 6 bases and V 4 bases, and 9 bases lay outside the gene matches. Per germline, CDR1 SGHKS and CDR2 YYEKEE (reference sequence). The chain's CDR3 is CASSRQQGMAGELFF. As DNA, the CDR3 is TGTGCCAGCAGCCGTCAACAGGGGATGGCCGGGGAGCTGTTTTTT.

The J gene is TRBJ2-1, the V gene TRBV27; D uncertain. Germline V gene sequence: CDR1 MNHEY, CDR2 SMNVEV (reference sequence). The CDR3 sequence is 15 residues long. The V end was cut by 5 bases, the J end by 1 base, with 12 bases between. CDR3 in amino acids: CASSARLYSYNEQFF. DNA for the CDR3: TGTGCCAGCAGTGCCCGCTTATATTCCTACAATGAGCAGTTCTTC.

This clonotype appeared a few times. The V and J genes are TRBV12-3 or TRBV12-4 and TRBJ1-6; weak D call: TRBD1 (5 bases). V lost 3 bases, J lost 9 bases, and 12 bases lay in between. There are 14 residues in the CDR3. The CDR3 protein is CASSLRRDGSPLHF. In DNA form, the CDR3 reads TGTGCCAGCAGTTTGCGCAGGGACGGTTCACCCCTCCACTTT.

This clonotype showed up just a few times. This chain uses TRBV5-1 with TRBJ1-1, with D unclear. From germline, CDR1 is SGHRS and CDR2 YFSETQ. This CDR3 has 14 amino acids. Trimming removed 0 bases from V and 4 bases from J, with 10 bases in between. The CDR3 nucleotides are TGCGCCAGCAGCTTGGAATGGGTTGGCACTGAAGCTTTCTTT. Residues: CASSLEWVGTEAFF.

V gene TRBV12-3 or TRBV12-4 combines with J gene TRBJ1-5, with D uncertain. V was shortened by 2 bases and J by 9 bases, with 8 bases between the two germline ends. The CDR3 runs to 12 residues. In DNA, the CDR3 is TGTGCCAGCAGTTTAACCGGCTCGCCCCAGCATTTT. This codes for CASSLTGSPQHF.

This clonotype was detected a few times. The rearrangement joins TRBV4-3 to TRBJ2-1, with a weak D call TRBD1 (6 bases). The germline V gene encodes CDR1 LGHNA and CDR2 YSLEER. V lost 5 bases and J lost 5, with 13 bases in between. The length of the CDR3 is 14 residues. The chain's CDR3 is CASSSRDIHNEQFF. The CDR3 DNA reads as TGCGCCAGCAGCTCCCGGGACATACACAATGAGCAGTTCTTC.

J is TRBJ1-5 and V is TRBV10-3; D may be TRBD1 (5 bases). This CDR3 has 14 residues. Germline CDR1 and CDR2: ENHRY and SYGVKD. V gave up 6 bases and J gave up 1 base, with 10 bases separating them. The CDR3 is CAISPGLSNQPQHF. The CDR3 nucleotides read TGTGCCATCAGCCCAGGGTTGAGCAATCAGCCCCAGCATTTT.

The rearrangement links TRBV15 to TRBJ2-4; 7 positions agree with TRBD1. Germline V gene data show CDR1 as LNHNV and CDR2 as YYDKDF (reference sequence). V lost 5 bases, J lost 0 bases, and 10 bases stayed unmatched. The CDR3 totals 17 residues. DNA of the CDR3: TGTGCCACCAGCCTGACACAGGGGAGATTAGCCAAAAACATTCAGTACTTC. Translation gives CATSLTQGRLAKNIQYF.

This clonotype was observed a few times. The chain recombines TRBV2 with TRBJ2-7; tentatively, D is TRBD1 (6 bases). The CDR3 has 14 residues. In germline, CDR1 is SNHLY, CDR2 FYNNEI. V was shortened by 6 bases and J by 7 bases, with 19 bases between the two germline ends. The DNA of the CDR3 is TGTGCCAGCAGCAAGATCACAGGGTCTTGGGAGCAGTACTTC. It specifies CASSKITGSWEQYF.

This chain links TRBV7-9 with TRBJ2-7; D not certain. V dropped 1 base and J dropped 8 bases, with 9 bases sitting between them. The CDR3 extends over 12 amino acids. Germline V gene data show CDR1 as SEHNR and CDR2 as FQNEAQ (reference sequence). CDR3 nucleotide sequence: TGTGCCAGCAGCTTAGAATCACGTAAGCAGTACTTC. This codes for CASSLESRKQYF.